This T cell receptor (beta chain) comes out of a study of a mutant IDH1 vaccine in newly diagnosed glioma. For the study at large: The initiation of vaccination occurred 4-6 weeks after radiotherapy alone, or with temozolomide cycles. Treated patients, approximately 62% male and roughly 38% female, averaged approximately 40 years of age. Study results and limitations: Shifts in the top peripheral T cell clonotypes seemed unrelated to pseudoprogression.

On this clone itself: Its antigen is as yet unknown.

Time point given: week 35, safety follow-up. Vaccinated patients received 300 ug of mutant IDH1 20-mer peptide per dose, with topical imiquimod. Eight vaccine doses were administered to patients at weeks 1, 3, 5, 7, 11, 15, 19 and 23. Assay: immunoSEQ multiplex PCR; the TCRdb copy retains only in-frame clones and omits some. The sample yields about 68,000 clones, approximately 84% seen once. Trimming left V 2 bases short and J 1 base short, with 8 bases between. Germline CDR1 reads MNHNY; CDR2 reads SVGAGI (reference sequence). CDR3 size: 14 residues. This sequence joins TRBV6-6 and TRBJ1-1; a possible D gene is TRBD1 (6 bases). This TCR was sampled from a man between 18 and 29 years old with glioma. The sequenced sample was PBMCs, obtained from a glioma patient whose treatment included an IDH1 peptide vaccine. Here the CDR3 reads CASSYGQPNTEAFF. The CDR3 DNA reads TGTGCCAGCAGTTACGGACAGCCGAACACTGAAGCTTTCTTT.